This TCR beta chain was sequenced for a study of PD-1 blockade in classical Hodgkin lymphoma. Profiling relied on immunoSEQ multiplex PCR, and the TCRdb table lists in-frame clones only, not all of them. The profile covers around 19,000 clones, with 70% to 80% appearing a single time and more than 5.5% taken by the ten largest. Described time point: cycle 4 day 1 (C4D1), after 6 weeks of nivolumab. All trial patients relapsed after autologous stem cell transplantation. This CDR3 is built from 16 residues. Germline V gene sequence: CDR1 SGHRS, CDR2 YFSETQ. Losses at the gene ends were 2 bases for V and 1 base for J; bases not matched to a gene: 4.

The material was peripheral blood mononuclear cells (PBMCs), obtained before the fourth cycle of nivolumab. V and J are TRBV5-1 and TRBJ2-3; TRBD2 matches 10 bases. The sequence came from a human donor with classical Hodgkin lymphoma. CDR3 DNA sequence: TGCGCCAGCAGCTTACAGCGGGGGGGAGGCACAGATACGCAGTATTTT. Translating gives CASSLQRGGGTDTQYF.